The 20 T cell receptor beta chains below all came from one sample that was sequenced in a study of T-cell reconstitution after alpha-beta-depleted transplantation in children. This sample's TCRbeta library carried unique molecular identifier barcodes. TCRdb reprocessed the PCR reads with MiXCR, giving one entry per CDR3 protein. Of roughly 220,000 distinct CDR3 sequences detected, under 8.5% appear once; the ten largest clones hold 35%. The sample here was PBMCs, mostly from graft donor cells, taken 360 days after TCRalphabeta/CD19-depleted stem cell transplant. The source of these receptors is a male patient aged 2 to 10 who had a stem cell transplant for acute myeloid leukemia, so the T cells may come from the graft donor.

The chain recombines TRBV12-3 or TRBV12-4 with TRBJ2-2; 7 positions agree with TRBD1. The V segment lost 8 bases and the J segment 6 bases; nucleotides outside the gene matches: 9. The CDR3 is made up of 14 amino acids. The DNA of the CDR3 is TGTGCCAGCGACGGGATCAGGGGGTCCGGGGAGCTGTTTTTT. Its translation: CASDGIRGSGELFF.

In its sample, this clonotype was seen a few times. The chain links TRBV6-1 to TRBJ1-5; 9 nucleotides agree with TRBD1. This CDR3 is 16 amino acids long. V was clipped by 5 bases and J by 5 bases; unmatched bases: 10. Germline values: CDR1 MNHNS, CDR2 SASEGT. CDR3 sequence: CASSKTGQGVDQPQHF. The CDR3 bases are TGTGCCAGCAGTAAGACGGGACAGGGAGTGGATCAGCCCCAGCATTTT.

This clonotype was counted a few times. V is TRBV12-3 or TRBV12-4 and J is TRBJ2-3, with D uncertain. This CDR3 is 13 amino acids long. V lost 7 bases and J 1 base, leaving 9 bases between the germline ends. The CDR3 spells CASNDRRTDTQYF. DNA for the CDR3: TGTGCCAGCAATGACCGCCGCACAGATACGCAGTATTTT.

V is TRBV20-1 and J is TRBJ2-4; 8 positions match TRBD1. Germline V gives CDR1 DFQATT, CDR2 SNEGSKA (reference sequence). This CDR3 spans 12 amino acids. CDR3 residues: CSAGQGGNIQYF. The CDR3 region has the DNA TGCAGCGCCGGACAGGGAGGAAACATTCAGTACTTC.

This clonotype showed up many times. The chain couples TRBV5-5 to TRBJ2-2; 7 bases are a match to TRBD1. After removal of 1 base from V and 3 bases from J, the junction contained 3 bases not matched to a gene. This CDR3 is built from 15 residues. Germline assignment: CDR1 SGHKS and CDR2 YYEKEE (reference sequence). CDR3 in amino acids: CASSLRDSYTGELFF. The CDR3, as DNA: TGTGCCAGCAGCTTGCGGGACAGTTACACCGGGGAGCTGTTTTTT.

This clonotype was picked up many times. In DNA, the CDR3 is TGTGCCAGCAGTGAAGCGCGGGCAGCCAACACCGGGGAGCTGTTTTTT. Protein sequence: CASSEARAANTGELFF. The rearrangement links TRBV2 to TRBJ2-2; possibly TRBD2 for D (5 bases). Germline CDR1 reads SNHLY; CDR2 reads FYNNEI. CDR3 length: 16 residues. The germline V and J ends were trimmed by 0 bases and 2 bases, with 10 bases remaining between them. Full variable domain (remainder filled in from reference TRBV2 and TRBJ2-2): EPEVTQTPSHQVTQMGQEVILRCVPISNHLYFYWYRQILGQKVEFLVSFYNNEISEKSEIFDDQFSVERPDGSNFTLKIRSTKLEDSAMYFCASSEARAANTGELFFGEGSRLTVL.

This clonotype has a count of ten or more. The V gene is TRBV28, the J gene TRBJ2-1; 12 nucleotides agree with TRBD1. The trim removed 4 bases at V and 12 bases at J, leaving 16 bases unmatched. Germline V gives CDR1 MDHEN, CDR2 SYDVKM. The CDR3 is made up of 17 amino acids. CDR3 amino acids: CASSSRDRGLPSSAQFF. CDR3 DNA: TGTGCCAGCAGTTCCCGGGACAGGGGGCTCCCGTCATCCGCGCAGTTCTTC.

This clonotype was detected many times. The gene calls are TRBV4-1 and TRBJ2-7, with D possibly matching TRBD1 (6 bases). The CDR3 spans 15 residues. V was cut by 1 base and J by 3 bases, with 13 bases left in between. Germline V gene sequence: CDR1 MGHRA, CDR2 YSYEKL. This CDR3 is CASSQVAGANYEQYF. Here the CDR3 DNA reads TGCGCCAGCAGCCAAGTAGCAGGGGCGAACTACGAGCAGTACTTC.

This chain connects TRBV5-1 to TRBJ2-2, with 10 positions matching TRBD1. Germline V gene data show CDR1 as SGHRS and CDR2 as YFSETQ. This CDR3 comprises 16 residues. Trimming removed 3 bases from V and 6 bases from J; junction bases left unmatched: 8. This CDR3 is CASSWGRDRGSGELFF. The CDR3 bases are TGCGCCAGCAGCTGGGGCCGGGACAGGGGATCCGGGGAGCTGTTTTTT. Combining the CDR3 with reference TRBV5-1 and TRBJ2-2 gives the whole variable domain KAGVTQTPRYLIKTRGQQVTLSCSPISGHRSVSWYQQTPGQGLQFLFEYFSETQRNKGNFPGRFSGRQFSNSRSEMNVSTLELGDSALYLCASSWGRDRGSGELFFGEGSRLTVL.

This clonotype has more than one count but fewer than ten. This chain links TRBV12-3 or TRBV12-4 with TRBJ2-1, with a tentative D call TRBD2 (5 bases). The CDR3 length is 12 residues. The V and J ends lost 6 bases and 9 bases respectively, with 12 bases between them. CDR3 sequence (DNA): TGTGCCAGCAGCTTAACTAGAGCTGAGCAGTTCTTC. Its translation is CASSLTRAEQFF.

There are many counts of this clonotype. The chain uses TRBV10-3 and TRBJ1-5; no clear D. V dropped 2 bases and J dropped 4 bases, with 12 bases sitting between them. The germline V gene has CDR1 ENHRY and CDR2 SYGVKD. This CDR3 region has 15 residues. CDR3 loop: CAISEGVDWNQPQHF. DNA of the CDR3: TGTGCCATCAGTGAGGGGGTGGACTGGAATCAGCCCCAGCATTTT.

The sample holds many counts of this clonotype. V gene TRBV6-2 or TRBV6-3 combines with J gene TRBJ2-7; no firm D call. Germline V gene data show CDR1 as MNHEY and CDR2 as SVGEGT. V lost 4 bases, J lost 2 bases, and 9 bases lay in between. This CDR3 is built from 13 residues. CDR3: CASSSGKTYEQYF. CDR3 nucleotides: TGTGCCAGCAGTTCCGGAAAGACCTACGAGCAGTACTTC.

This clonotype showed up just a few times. The CDR3 loop is CASSQDGRGVGEPQHF. CDR3 sequence (DNA): TGCGCCAGCAGCCAAGATGGCAGGGGCGTGGGGGAGCCCCAGCATTTT. This chain joins TRBV4-3 and TRBJ1-5, with D possibly matching TRBD1 (6 bases). This CDR3 has 16 amino acids. Trimming pared 0 bases from V and 8 bases from J, leaving 17 bases between. The V gene's germline CDR1 is LGHNA and CDR2 YSLEER.

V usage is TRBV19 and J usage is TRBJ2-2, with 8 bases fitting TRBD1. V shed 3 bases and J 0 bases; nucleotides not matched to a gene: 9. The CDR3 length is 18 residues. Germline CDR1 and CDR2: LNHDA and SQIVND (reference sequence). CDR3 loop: CASSIDRTGRANTGELFF. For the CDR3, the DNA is TGTGCCAGTAGTATCGACCGGACAGGGCGTGCGAACACCGGGGAGCTGTTTTTT.

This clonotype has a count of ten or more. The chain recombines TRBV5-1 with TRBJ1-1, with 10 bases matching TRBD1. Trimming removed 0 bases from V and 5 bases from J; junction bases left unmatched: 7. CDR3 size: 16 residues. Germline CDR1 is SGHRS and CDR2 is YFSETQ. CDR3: CASSLEPGQGRTEAFF. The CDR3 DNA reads TGCGCCAGCAGCTTGGAGCCGGGACAGGGGCGGACTGAAGCTTTCTTT.

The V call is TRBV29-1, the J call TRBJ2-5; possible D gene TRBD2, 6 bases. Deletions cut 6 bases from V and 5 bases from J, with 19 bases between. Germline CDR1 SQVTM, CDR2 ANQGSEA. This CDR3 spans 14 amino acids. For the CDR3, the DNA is TGCAGCGTCGACCCCCCGGGACTTGGGGAGACCCAGTACTTC. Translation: CSVDPPGLGETQYF.

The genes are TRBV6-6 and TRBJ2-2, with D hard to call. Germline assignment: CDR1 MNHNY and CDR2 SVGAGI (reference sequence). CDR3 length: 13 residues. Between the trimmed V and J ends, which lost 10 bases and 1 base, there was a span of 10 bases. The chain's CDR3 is CATMDGNTGELFF. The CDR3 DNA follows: TGTGCCACCATGGACGGGAACACCGGGGAGCTGTTTTTT.

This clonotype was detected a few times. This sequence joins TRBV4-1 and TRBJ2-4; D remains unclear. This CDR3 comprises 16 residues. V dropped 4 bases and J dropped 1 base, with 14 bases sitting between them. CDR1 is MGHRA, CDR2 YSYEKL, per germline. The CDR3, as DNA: TGCGCCAGCAGCCGGGTAGGCCTGGAGGCCAAAAACATTCAGTACTTC. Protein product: CASSRVGLEAKNIQYF.

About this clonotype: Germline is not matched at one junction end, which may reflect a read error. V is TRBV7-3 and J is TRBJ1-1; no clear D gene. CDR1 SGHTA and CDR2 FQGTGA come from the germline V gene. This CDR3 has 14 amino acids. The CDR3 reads CASSLTGMNPEAFF. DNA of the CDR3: TGTGCCAGCAGCTTAACGGGGATGAACCCTGAAGCTTTCTTT.

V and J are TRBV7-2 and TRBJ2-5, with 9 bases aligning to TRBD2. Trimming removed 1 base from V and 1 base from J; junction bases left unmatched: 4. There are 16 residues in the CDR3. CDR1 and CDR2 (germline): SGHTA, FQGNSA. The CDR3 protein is CASSLGLAGPQETQYF. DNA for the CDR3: TGTGCCAGCAGCTTAGGGCTAGCGGGACCCCAAGAGACCCAGTACTTC.